Shown below are 28 T cell receptor beta chains from a single sample sequenced in a study of a mutant IDH1 vaccine in newly diagnosed glioma. Profiling relied on immunoSEQ multiplex PCR, and the TCRdb table lists in-frame clones only, not all of them. The top ten hold 4.5% to 5.5% of the sample, which has 42,000 or so clones, approximately 83% seen once. Regarding time point: week 35, safety follow-up. Mutant IDH1 20-mer peptide, at 300 ug, made up each vaccine dose, with topical imiquimod. No cognate antigen is known for these TCRs. The sample in question was PBMCs, obtained from a glioma patient whose treatment included an IDH1 peptide vaccine. Receptor source: a woman aged 50 to 65 with glioma.

The gene calls are TRBV5-1 and TRBJ1-3, with TRBD1 matching over 8 bases. The CDR3 is 16 amino acids. CDR1 is SGHRS, CDR2 YFSETQ, per germline. J gave up 0 bases and V 4 bases, and 6 bases lay outside the gene matches. CDR3: CASSPGQGGSGNTIYF. The CDR3 DNA reads as TGCGCCAGCAGCCCCGGACAGGGAGGCTCTGGAAACACCATATATTTT.

This chain joins TRBV7-6 and TRBJ1-1; no clear D gene. V was trimmed by 10 bases and J by 4 bases, leaving 16 bases between them. In germline, CDR1 is SGHVS, CDR2 FNYEAQ. The CDR3 contains 13 residues. The CDR3 sequence: CATSPSRGTEAFF. In DNA, the CDR3 is TGTGCCACCTCTCCATCGCGAGGCACTGAAGCTTTCTTT.

The V and J genes are TRBV19 and TRBJ1-2; D not resolved. Germline CDR1 and CDR2: LNHDA and SQIVND (reference sequence). This CDR3 has 15 residues. V gave up 7 bases and J gave up 2 bases, with 17 bases separating them. CDR3 nucleotide sequence: TGTGCCAGTACCACCTCCCGGAAGGGCAACTATGGCTACACCTTC. Protein product: CASTTSRKGNYGYTF.

Concerning this clone itself: A junction boundary mismatches the germline segment, possibly from a read error. The gene calls are TRBV4-1 and TRBJ1-3, with a weak D call TRBD1 (5 bases). This CDR3 has 15 residues. Germline lookup yields CDR1 MGHRA and CDR2 YSYEKL. DNA for the CDR3: TGCGCCAGCAGCCAAGATGGGGGACGTGGAGACACCATATATTTT. It specifies CASSQDGGRGDTIYF.

CDR3 protein: CASSQDSWLAGYTF. The DNA of the CDR3 is TGCGCCAGCAGCCAAGATTCTTGGTTGGCAGGCTACACCTTC. The V call is TRBV4-1, the J call TRBJ1-2; D is ambiguous. The V and J ends lost 0 bases and 8 bases respectively, with 13 bases between them. CDR1 and CDR2 (germline): MGHRA, YSYEKL. CDR3 length: 14 amino acids.

The rearrangement links TRBV7-2 to TRBJ2-5; TRBD2 agrees at 9 bases. CDR3 length: 13 amino acids. V dropped 5 bases and J dropped 5; count of bases not matched to a gene: 3. Germline lookup yields CDR1 SGHTA and CDR2 FQGNSA. CDR3 in amino acids: CASSLSGGETQYF. The CDR3 nucleotides read TGTGCCAGCAGCCTTAGCGGGGGTGAGACCCAGTACTTC.

The genes are TRBV11-2 and TRBJ2-5; D unresolved. The V end lost 2 bases, the J end lost 3 bases, and 1 base lay between the germline ends. This CDR3 comprises 11 residues. Germline-derived CDR1 and CDR2 are SGHAT and FQNNGV. CDR3 DNA sequence: TGTGCCAGCAGCTTAAAAGAGACCCAGTACTTC. It specifies CASSLKETQYF.

This clone has more than one count but fewer than ten. As DNA, the CDR3 is TGTGCCATCAGCAGGAGGGGGACGAACACTGAAGCTTTCTTT. Protein: CAISRRGTNTEAFF. The chain employs TRBV10-3 and TRBJ1-1, with D possibly TRBD1 on 6 matching bases. The V end lost 6 bases, the J end lost 1 base, and 12 bases lay between the germline ends. Looked up from germline, CDR1 is ENHRY and CDR2 is SYGVKD. The CDR3 is 14 amino acids.

The V and J genes are TRBV4-3 and TRBJ2-1; 12 nucleotides match TRBD2. J was trimmed by 8 bases and V by 3 bases; bases with no gene match: 14. This CDR3 has 18 residues. Germline-derived CDR1 and CDR2 are LGHNA and YSLEER. The CDR3 DNA is TGCGCCAGCAGCCAGAACCCCCGTTCGCTAGCGGGGGGGGATGAGCAGTTCTTC. Protein sequence: CASSQNPRSLAGGDEQFF.

The rearrangement joins TRBV9 to TRBJ2-5; 7 bases are a match to TRBD1. Germline V gene lookup returns CDR1 SGDLS and CDR2 YYNGEE. The CDR3 is 14 amino acids. The V and J ends lost 0 bases and 4 bases, in that order; junction bases with no gene match: 3. The CDR3, as DNA: TGTGCCAGCAGCGTAGGAGGGGGCCGAGAGACCCAGTACTTC. It encodes CASSVGGGRETQYF.

The chain recombines TRBV6-4 with TRBJ1-2; 9 nucleotides agree with TRBD1. V lost 4 bases and J lost 4; bases outside the gene matches: 7. Germline V gene data show CDR1 as MRHNA and CDR2 as SNTAGT. There are 15 residues in the CDR3. The CDR3 nucleotides are TGTGCCAGCAGTGTAACACAGGGGGCTCCCTATGGCTACACCTTC. This translates into CASSVTQGAPYGYTF.

This clone was detected a few times. The chain has TRBV5-1 and TRBJ1-2, with 7 bases aligning to TRBD1. Germline V gene data show CDR1 as SGHRS and CDR2 as YFSETQ. With 2 bases clipped from V and 5 bases from J, the junction kept 6 bases outside the gene matches. The CDR3 covers 14 residues. CDR3 in amino acids: CASSFRTGPYGYTF. The CDR3 nucleotides read TGCGCCAGCAGCTTTAGGACAGGCCCTTATGGCTACACCTTC.

The chain joins TRBV18 to TRBJ1-6, with TRBD1 matching 9 bases. Germline CDR1 and CDR2: KGHSH and LQKENI. The CDR3 extends over 15 amino acids. The V gene end was trimmed by 5 bases and the J gene end by 7 bases; junction bases not matched to a gene: 6. The DNA of the CDR3 is TGTGCCAGCTCAGGGCCGGGACAGGGAAATTCACCCCTCCACTTT. Translating it yields CASSGPGQGNSPLHF.

This rearrangement joins TRBV5-1 to TRBJ1-6, with D hard to call. Trimming shortened V by 0 bases and J by 7 bases, and 11 bases separated the two germline ends. The CDR3 totals 15 residues. Germline CDR1 reads SGHRS; CDR2 reads YFSETQ. The CDR3 DNA is TGCGCCAGCAGCTTGGATGGGCGGGGAAATTCACCCCTCCACTTT. The encoded protein is CASSLDGRGNSPLHF.

This chain connects TRBV5-4 to TRBJ1-1; the match to TRBD1 covers 8 bases. The CDR3 is 16 amino acids. The V gene end was trimmed by 2 bases and the J gene end by 0 bases; junction bases not matched to a gene: 6. The V gene's germline CDR1 is SGHNT and CDR2 YYREEE (reference sequence). The CDR3 region is CASSLRDRYMNTEAFF. In nucleotides, the CDR3 is TGTGCCAGCAGCTTACGGGACAGGTACATGAACACTGAAGCTTTCTTT.

The rearrangement joins TRBV4-2 to TRBJ2-7, with D tentatively TRBD2 (5 bases). The CDR3 is 18 amino acids. Trimming took 1 base from V and 0 from J, leaving 19 bases between them. Germline lookup yields CDR1 LGHNA and CDR2 YNFKEQ. The CDR3 sequence is CASSQAGEGLASSYEQYF. The CDR3, as DNA: TGTGCCAGCAGCCAAGCGGGCGAGGGTCTGGCCAGCTCCTACGAGCAGTACTTC.

Only one count was recorded for this clone. This chain uses TRBV7-2 with TRBJ1-6; no clear D gene. The CDR3 length is 15 residues. Germline CDR1 reads SGHTA; CDR2 reads FQGNSA. V gave up 7 bases and J gave up 7 bases, with 17 bases separating them. For the CDR3, the DNA is TGTGCCAGCACCTTGCAGCGAGGGCTCAATTCACCCCTCCACTTT. Translating it yields CASTLQRGLNSPLHF.

This clone was counted a single time. V and J are TRBV19 and TRBJ2-3; D remains ambiguous. Germline values: CDR1 LNHDA, CDR2 SQIVND (reference sequence). This CDR3 is built from 14 residues. V lost 3 bases to trimming and J lost 2 bases, with 9 bases between them. CDR3 bases: TGTGCCAGTAGTATCATTGGATTCACAGATACGCAGTATTTT. It codes for CASSIIGFTDTQYF.

The chain uses TRBV5-1 and TRBJ1-1; D is uncertain. There are 13 residues in the CDR3. V was shortened by 3 bases and J by 1 base, with 7 bases between the two germline ends. From germline, CDR1 is SGHRS and CDR2 YFSETQ. In DNA, the CDR3 is TGCGCCAGCAGCTATGGGAGGAACACTGAAGCTTTCTTT. Protein sequence: CASSYGRNTEAFF.

J is TRBJ1-6 and V is TRBV5-6; D is unresolved. CDR3 size: 16 residues. From germline, CDR1 is SGHDT and CDR2 YYEEEE. V was shortened by 2 bases and J by 6 bases, with 15 bases between the two germline ends. Here the CDR3 reads CASSFFRVGSNSPLHF. DNA for the CDR3: TGTGCCAGCAGCTTTTTTCGGGTCGGCTCTAATTCACCCCTCCACTTT.

The chain joins TRBV6-5 to TRBJ2-1; 13 nucleotides align to TRBD2. Losses at the gene ends were 6 bases for V and 6 bases for J; bases not matched to a gene: 5. The CDR3 covers 15 residues. The germline V gene has CDR1 MNHEY and CDR2 SVGAGI. The CDR3 region has the DNA TGTGCCAGCAGCCAACTAGCGGGGGGGCGCAATGAGCAGTTCTTC. It translates to CASSQLAGGRNEQFF.

The chain is built from TRBV19 and TRBJ2-3, with D tentatively TRBD1 (8 bases). The CDR3 is 13 amino acids. Germline V gene data show CDR1 as LNHDA and CDR2 as SQIVND (reference sequence). Trimming cost V 6 bases and J 3 bases, with 10 bases left between them. CDR3 sequence: CASRQGGTDTQYF. The CDR3 coding sequence is TGTGCCAGTAGACAGGGGGGGACAGATACGCAGTATTTT.

The V and J genes are TRBV7-2 and TRBJ1-4, with D possibly matching TRBD1 (5 bases). The V end was cut by 5 bases, the J end by 8 bases, with 15 bases between. Germline CDR1 SGHTA, CDR2 FQGNSA. The CDR3 is made up of 14 amino acids. CDR3 sequence (DNA): TGTGCCAGCAGCCGTCTGGGGACGGAAGAAAAACTGTTTTTT. Translated, it gives CASSRLGTEEKLFF.

V and J are TRBV5-1 and TRBJ2-2, with 9 bases fitting TRBD1. V shed 8 bases, J shed 6 bases, and the junction held 8 bases outside the gene matches. Per germline, CDR1 SGHRS and CDR2 YFSETQ. The CDR3 is 14 amino acids. The CDR3 DNA is TGCGCCAGTGTCATTGGGACAGGGTCCGGGGAGCTGTTTTTT. It yields the protein CASVIGTGSGELFF.

The chain is built from TRBV29-1 and TRBJ1-1; D is possibly TRBD1 (6 bases). V gave up 5 bases and J gave up 8 bases, with 15 bases separating them. CDR1 and CDR2 (germline): SQVTM, ANQGSEA. This CDR3 has 12 residues. The CDR3 reads CSVTDSVLEAFF. CDR3 DNA: TGCAGCGTTACGGACAGCGTCCTCGAAGCTTTCTTT. The whole variable domain, remainder taken from reference TRBV29-1 and TRBJ1-1, is SAVISQKPSRDICQRGTSLTIQCQVDSQVTMMFWYRQQPGQSLTLIATANQGSEATYESGFVIDKFPISRPNLTFSTLTVSNMSPEDSSIYLCSVTDSVLEAFFGQGTRLTVV.

Only a few counts were recorded for this clone. The chain couples TRBV7-9 to TRBJ1-1; D is uncertain. Between the trimmed V and J ends, which lost 4 bases and 4 bases, there was a span of 4 bases. CDR3 size: 11 residues. The germline V gene has CDR1 SEHNR and CDR2 FQNEAQ (reference sequence). The CDR3 nucleotides read TGTGCCAGCAGCTCCCCCACTGAAGCTTTCTTT. Translated: CASSSPTEAFF. The full variable domain, its missing parts supplied by reference TRBV7-9 and TRBJ1-1, is DTGVSQNPRHKITKRGQNVTFRCDPISEHNRLYWYRQTLGQGPEFLTYFQNEAQLEKSRLLSDRFSAERPKGSFSTLEIQRTEQGDSAMYLCASSSPTEAFFGQGTRLTVV.

The rearrangement joins TRBV10-3 to TRBJ1-1; D may be TRBD1 (5 bases). Trimming took off 6 bases at V and 5 bases at J, with 16 bases between the two ends. The CDR3 is 14 residues long. Germline CDR1 ENHRY, CDR2 SYGVKD. The CDR3 coding sequence is TGTGCCATCAGGAGGACACTCGAGGGGACTGAAGCTTTCTTT. Its translation: CAIRRTLEGTEAFF.

The V call is TRBV19, the J call TRBJ1-6; unclear D gene. Germline V gene lookup returns CDR1 LNHDA and CDR2 SQIVND (reference sequence). Trimming pared 8 bases from V and 9 bases from J, leaving 14 bases between. The CDR3 length is 13 residues. CDR3 amino acids: CASGSTNRSPLHF. The CDR3 DNA is TGTGCCAGTGGTTCCACGAATCGTTCACCCCTCCACTTT.